The 19 T cell receptor beta chains presented below share a single source sample, sequenced in a study of CD8 T cells in Susac syndrome. An amount of RNA that ranged from roughly 0.45 to 1 ug was reverse transcribed with random hexamers. TCRdb reanalysed the immunoSEQ multiplex PCR reads using MiXCR and keeps one entry per CDR3 protein. The table has 150,000 to 200,000 distinct CDR3 sequences, around 94% seen once. The sequenced sample consisted of CD4+ T cells from PBMCs. The receptors were sampled from a human donor in good health.

This chain joins TRBV20-1 and TRBJ2-1, with 8 nucleotides matching TRBD2. CDR1 and CDR2 from the germline V gene are DFQATT and SNEGSKA (reference sequence). The J segment lost 9 bases and the V segment lost 6 bases, leaving 13 bases of the junction unmatched. This CDR3 contains 14 residues. The CDR3 loop is CSAPWGGGPPEQFF. The CDR3 DNA sequence: TGCAGTGCCCCCTGGGGCGGGGGGCCGCCTGAGCAGTTCTTC.

Only a few counts were recorded for this clonotype. The CDR3 DNA reads TGTGCCAGCAGTTCCGGCACTGAAGCTTTCTTT. This encodes CASSSGTEAFF. V usage is TRBV28 and J usage is TRBJ1-1; D gene uncertain. The germline V gene encodes CDR1 MDHEN and CDR2 SYDVKM. CDR3 size: 11 residues. Deletions cut 4 bases from V and 4 bases from J, with 4 bases between.

The CDR3 spells CSVESWSTDTQYF. CDR3 DNA: TGCAGCGTTGAATCCTGGAGCACAGATACGCAGTATTTT. The chain joins TRBV29-1 to TRBJ2-3; D is ambiguous. CDR3 size: 13 residues. V was pared by 2 bases and J by 0 bases, with 6 bases between. Per germline, CDR1 SQVTM and CDR2 ANQGSEA.

The chain joins TRBV4-2 to TRBJ2-5, with 8 nucleotides matching TRBD1. Unmatched junction bases numbered 10, after V lost 0 bases and J lost 4 bases. Germline V gene sequence: CDR1 LGHNA, CDR2 YNFKEQ. The CDR3 is 17 amino acids. The CDR3 spells CASSQDYRQGAPETQYF. CDR3 nucleotide sequence: TGTGCCAGCAGCCAAGATTATCGCCAGGGGGCCCCAGAGACCCAGTACTTC.

The V and J genes are TRBV29-1 and TRBJ1-1; D is unresolved. Trimming pared 4 bases from V and 0 bases from J, leaving 9 bases between. Germline V CDR1 and CDR2: SQVTM, ANQGSEA. The CDR3 consists of 13 residues. In DNA form, the CDR3 reads TGCAGCGTTGCCGGACGGATGAACACTGAAGCTTTCTTT. It is translated as CSVAGRMNTEAFF.

This rearrangement joins TRBV20-1 to TRBJ1-2, with 8 bases that match TRBD1. CDR1 is DFQATT and CDR2 is SNEGSKA in the germline V gene (reference sequence). V was clipped by 6 bases and J by 4 bases; unmatched bases: 10. This CDR3 spans 14 amino acids. The CDR3 loop reads CSASSQGAGYGYTF. In DNA form, the CDR3 reads TGCAGTGCGTCATCTCAGGGGGCCGGCTATGGCTACACCTTC.

This chain uses TRBV6-2 or TRBV6-3 with TRBJ2-3; unclear D gene. Germline lookup yields CDR1 MNHEY and CDR2 SVGEGT. This CDR3 is 11 amino acids long. V lost 6 bases to trimming and J lost 6 bases, with 7 bases between them. CDR3 protein: CASRGWDTQYF. In DNA, the CDR3 is TGTGCCAGCAGAGGTTGGGATACGCAGTATTTT.

The chain employs TRBV5-1 and TRBJ2-1, with D tentatively TRBD1 (7 bases). This CDR3 has 12 amino acids. Germline V gene data show CDR1 as SGHRS and CDR2 as YFSETQ. The ends were cut back, 0 bases at V and 14 bases at J, with 12 bases in the middle. As DNA, the CDR3 is TGCGCCAGCAGCTTGGAGCAGGGGGAGGAGTTCTTC. It translates to CASSLEQGEEFF.

The chain uses TRBV6-5 and TRBJ2-1; either TRBD1 or TRBD2 may fit D (6 bases each). The CDR3 spans 14 residues. Germline V CDR1 and CDR2: MNHEY, SVGAGI. V was shortened by 5 bases and J by 8 bases, with 16 bases between the two germline ends. CDR3 in DNA: TGTGCCAGCAGTGAAATAGCGGAGGGGGATGAGCAGTTCTTC. It is translated as CASSEIAEGDEQFF.

This chain joins TRBV6-2 or TRBV6-3 and TRBJ2-6; TRBD1 might be the D (6 bases). V was pared by 5 bases and J by 0 bases, with 8 bases between. The CDR3 loop spans 15 amino acids. Germline V gene data show CDR1 as MNHEY and CDR2 as SVGEGT. CDR3 DNA sequence: TGTGCCAGCAGTCAGGGGAGCTCTGGGGCCAACGTCCTGACTTTC. The encoded protein is CASSQGSSGANVLTF.

The J gene is TRBJ2-7, the V gene TRBV29-1; D is possibly TRBD1 (5 bases). Germline CDR1 and CDR2: SQVTM and ANQGSEA. V lost 5 bases to trimming and J lost 0 bases, with 8 bases between them. This CDR3 comprises 12 residues. The CDR3 nucleotides read TGCAGCGTTCAGACAGCCTCCTACGAGCAGTACTTC. Its translation is CSVQTASYEQYF.

The chain combines TRBV6-5 with TRBJ2-3, with 8 bases lining up with TRBD2. The CDR3 covers 13 residues. The J segment lost 2 bases and the V segment lost 8 bases, leaving 3 bases of the junction unmatched. Germline CDR1 reads MNHEY; CDR2 reads SVGAGI. This chain's CDR3 is CASLAGNTDTQYF. CDR3 sequence (DNA): TGTGCCAGCTTAGCGGGGAACACAGATACGCAGTATTTT.

The rearrangement joins TRBV10-3 to TRBJ1-2, with D possibly matching TRBD1 (5 bases). V was pared by 2 bases and J by 4 bases, with 11 bases between. CDR1 is ENHRY and CDR2 is SYGVKD in the germline V gene. The CDR3 is 14 amino acids. The CDR3: CAISERAGTYGYTF. CDR3 DNA: TGTGCCATCAGTGAGAGGGCAGGGACCTATGGCTACACCTTC.

The rearrangement uses TRBV3-1 and TRBJ2-1; 13 bases are shared with TRBD2. V shed 4 bases, J shed 10 bases, and the junction held 10 bases outside the gene matches. Germline V gives CDR1 LGHDT, CDR2 YNNKEL (reference sequence). The CDR3 runs to 16 residues. In nucleotides, the CDR3 is TGTGCCAGCAGCCCCGGGACTAGCGGGGCTGTTAGGGAGCAGTTCTTC. Translated: CASSPGTSGAVREQFF.

The rearrangement joins TRBV20-1 to TRBJ2-5, with TRBD2 identical over 11 bases. Germline trimming cut 1 base from V and 2 bases from J; bases unmatched to any gene: 6. The CDR3 has 16 residues. From germline, CDR1 is DFQATT and CDR2 SNEGSKA (reference sequence). The CDR3, as DNA: TGCAGTGCTAGAGCTGCTAGCGGGGGGCTTCAAGAGACCCAGTACTTC. The encoded protein is CSARAASGGLQETQYF.

This chain uses TRBV10-3 with TRBJ2-5; the match to TRBD1 covers 9 bases. This CDR3 region has 15 residues. With V trimmed by 10 bases and J by 2 bases, 11 bases remained unmatched. Germline V gene sequence: CDR1 ENHRY, CDR2 SYGVKD. CDR3: CATEDRDRVQETQYF. CDR3 DNA: TGTGCCACCGAGGACAGGGACAGGGTACAAGAGACCCAGTACTTC.

This chain uses TRBV11-1 with TRBJ2-7, with a possible D match to TRBD1 (6 bases). The germline V gene encodes CDR1 SGHAT and CDR2 FQDESV (reference sequence). V was pared by 5 bases and J by 3 bases, with 11 bases between. CDR3 length equals 13 residues. CDR3 sequence (DNA): TGTGCCAGCAGCGCGAACAGGGACTACGAGCAGTACTTC. It encodes CASSANRDYEQYF.

This CDR3 is CASSQITTLRTQYF. CDR3 DNA sequence: TGTGCCAGCAGCCAAATCACTACCCTAAGGACCCAGTACTTC. J is TRBJ2-5 and V is TRBV3-1; D uncertain. V gave up 2 bases and J gave up 7 bases, with 14 bases separating them. CDR3 length equals 14 residues. CDR1 LGHDT and CDR2 YNNKEL come from the germline V gene (reference sequence).

The chain recombines TRBV6-5 with TRBJ2-1; possible D gene TRBD2, 6 bases. Germline V gives CDR1 MNHEY, CDR2 SVGAGI. The CDR3 covers 15 residues. V lost 6 bases and J 5 bases, leaving 17 bases between the germline ends. The CDR3, as DNA: TGTGCCAGCAGCGCGCCCCCGGGACTTGACAATGAGCAGTTCTTC. Its translation is CASSAPPGLDNEQFF.